This T cell receptor (beta chain) was sequenced for a study of cytomegalovirus exposure and HLA in healthy donors. The CDR3 runs 15 residues. The V gene end was trimmed by 7 bases and the J gene end by 10 bases; junction bases not matched to a gene: 13. CDR1 and CDR2 (germline): MNHEY, SVGAGI. The PCR employed 60 Vbeta primers together with 13 Jbeta primers. Sequencing used immunoSEQ multiplex PCR; TCRdb keeps in-frame clones, though not all of them. The data show under 200,000 clones, more than 75% seen once. A word on this clone: Its antigen is unidentified.

Study conclusions and caveats: Most TCR sequences proved rare, with some public TCRs found in many donors.

Sequencing was done on a sample of PBMCs. The receptor's source is a man aged 18 to 35 in good health and CMV-seropositive. The gene calls are TRBV6-5 and TRBJ2-1; 10 nucleotides agree with TRBD2. The CDR3 DNA follows: TGTGCCAGCAAGATAGCGGGAGGCCGACGTGGGGAGCAGTTCTTC. Translating it yields CASKIAGGRRGEQFF.